These 28 T cell receptor beta chains were all obtained from the same sample, sequenced in a study of T-cell memory formation after mild COVID-19. TCRdb called the 5' RACE reads again in MiXCR, with one record for every CDR3 protein. The sample has over 350,000 distinct CDR3 sequences, 20% to 25% seen once. Sequencing was performed on PBMCs or a T cell subset sorted from them (not recorded which). The origin of the receptors is an adult woman who had mild COVID-19 (a few samples of this study predate the infection). Cell type and time point are not known.

The chain is built from TRBV6-1 and TRBJ2-1; D is possibly TRBD2 (6 bases). V gave up 4 bases and J gave up 7 bases, with 26 bases separating them. The CDR3 sequence is 18 residues long. CDR1 is MNHNS and CDR2 is SASEGT in the germline V gene. The CDR3 bases are TGTGCCAGCAGTGTAATAACGTTGGTACGGGAGAGGCGGAATGAGCAGTTCTTC. Its translation is CASSVITLVRERRNEQFF.

The sample holds a few counts of this clonotype. V gene TRBV6-5 combines with J gene TRBJ1-6; 10 positions match TRBD1. CDR3 size: 14 residues. Germline values: CDR1 MNHEY, CDR2 SVGAGI. J was trimmed by 10 bases and V by 6 bases; bases with no gene match: 6. The chain's CDR3 is CASSRDRGESPLHF. CDR3 sequence (DNA): TGTGCCAGCAGCCGGGACAGGGGAGAGTCACCCCTCCACTTT.

The chain couples TRBV7-9 to TRBJ2-3; 8 nucleotides align to TRBD1. In germline, CDR1 is SEHNR, CDR2 FQNEAQ (reference sequence). This CDR3 has 15 amino acids. Germline trimming cut 5 bases from V and 2 bases from J; bases unmatched to any gene: 6. Written as DNA, the CDR3 is TGTGCCAGCAGCATCCGACAGGGGATCACAGATACGCAGTATTTT. As protein: CASSIRQGITDTQYF.

The chain carries TRBV6-5 and TRBJ2-7; 7 nucleotides align to TRBD1. Losses at the gene ends were 5 bases for V and 9 bases for J; bases not matched to a gene: 19. This CDR3 spans 16 amino acids. Germline CDR1 and CDR2: MNHEY and SVGAGI. The CDR3 DNA is TGTGCCAGCAGTCGAATCCACCAGGGGGACGGTCGGGGGCAGTACTTC. It yields the protein CASSRIHQGDGRGQYF.

There are a few counts of this clonotype. This chain connects TRBV12-3 or TRBV12-4 to TRBJ2-1; TRBD2 might be the D (5 bases). The CDR3 spans 13 residues. Trimming cost V 0 bases and J 12 bases, with 12 bases left between them. CDR3 sequence reads: CASSLARRFWQFF. The CDR3, as DNA: TGTGCCAGCAGTTTAGCGAGGAGGTTCTGGCAGTTCTTC.

Many counts were recorded for this clonotype. The chain joins TRBV4-2 to TRBJ2-3, with TRBD1 as a possible D gene (6 bases). Trimming removed 0 bases from V and 9 bases from J, with 16 bases in between. The germline gives CDR1 LGHNA, CDR2 YNFKEQ. CDR3 length: 15 residues. The CDR3 reads CASSQDGGQGQTQYF. CDR3 coding DNA: TGTGCCAGCAGCCAAGATGGGGGACAAGGACAAACGCAGTATTTT.

This chain uses TRBV19 with TRBJ1-1; 8 positions match TRBD1. V was pared by 5 bases and J by 0 bases, with 2 bases of the junction left unmatched. This CDR3 spans 14 amino acids. Germline-derived CDR1 and CDR2 are LNHDA and SQIVND (reference sequence). CDR3 sequence (DNA): TGTGCCAGTAGTGCGGACAGGGTGAACACTGAAGCTTTCTTT. Translation: CASSADRVNTEAFF.

V is TRBV4-1 and J is TRBJ2-3; 8 nucleotides match TRBD1. This CDR3 contains 15 residues. Trimming at V came to 4 bases and at J to 4 bases, leaving 7 bases not matched to a gene. CDR1 and CDR2 (germline): MGHRA, YSYEKL. In DNA, the CDR3 is TGCGCCAGCAGCCTAAGGGACAGGCCCCCAGATACGCAGTATTTT. This codes for CASSLRDRPPDTQYF.

CDR3 sequence (DNA): TGTGCCAGCACTGGGGAGACCGGGGAGCTGTTTTTT. This translates into CASTGETGELFF. The gene calls are TRBV12-3 or TRBV12-4 and TRBJ2-2; a weak D match, TRBD2 (5 bases). Trimming took 7 bases from V and 5 from J, leaving 8 bases between them. The CDR3 length is 12 residues.

This clonotype was detected only a few times. The J gene is TRBJ1-6, the V gene TRBV6-5, with TRBD1 matching over 9 bases. The CDR3 is 14 residues long. Germline loops: CDR1 MNHEY, CDR2 SVGAGI. V shed 6 bases, J shed 7 bases, and the junction held 4 bases outside the gene matches. This chain's CDR3 is CASRDTGGNSPLHF. In DNA form, the CDR3 reads TGTGCCAGCAGAGATACAGGGGGCAATTCACCCCTCCACTTT.

The chain couples TRBV29-1 to TRBJ2-1; TRBD1 matches at 7 bases. The CDR3 is 11 residues long. V was pared by 5 bases and J by 10 bases, with 5 bases of the junction left unmatched. Germline CDR1 reads SQVTM; CDR2 reads ANQGSEA. CDR3 bases: TGCAGCGTTACAGGGGCAGGGGAGCAGTTCTTC. As protein: CSVTGAGEQFF.

This clonotype has a handful of counts. The gene calls are TRBV6-5 and TRBJ2-1, with 8 nucleotides matching TRBD2. V trimming: 0 bases; J trimming: 8 bases; junction bases outside the gene matches: 6. Germline lookup yields CDR1 MNHEY and CDR2 SVGAGI. The CDR3 spans 15 residues. CDR3 nucleotides: TGTGCCAGCAGTTACTCGAGCGGGAGAATTTATGAGCAGTTCTTC. As protein: CASSYSSGRIYEQFF.

This sequence joins TRBV7-3 and TRBJ1-5; D gene unclear. This CDR3 comprises 13 residues. Germline CDR1 and CDR2: SGHTA and FQGTGA. With 5 bases removed from V and 5 bases from J, the gap between germline ends came to 10 bases. The CDR3 DNA follows: TGTGCCAGCAGCCCCACGTCAGATCAGCCCCAGCATTTT. Protein sequence: CASSPTSDQPQHF.

This sequence joins TRBV7-3 and TRBJ1-1; tentative D call: TRBD1 (5 bases). The germline gives CDR1 SGHTA, CDR2 FQGTGA. Trimming shortened V by 4 bases and J by 6 bases, and 18 bases separated the two germline ends. The CDR3 contains 15 residues. The CDR3 region has the DNA TGTGCCAGCAGCTCCAATACCGGGACGCTGGCTGAAGCTTTCTTT. Protein: CASSSNTGTLAEAFF.

The chain combines TRBV5-1 with TRBJ2-1; no clear D gene. Germline lookup yields CDR1 SGHRS and CDR2 YFSETQ. Trimming took 5 bases from V and 0 from J, leaving 15 bases between them. CDR3 size: 16 residues. DNA of the CDR3: TGCGCCAGCAGACCGCCCCCTCTAAGCTCCTACAATGAGCAGTTCTTC. Translating it yields CASRPPPLSSYNEQFF.

The chain uses TRBV11-2 and TRBJ2-7, with D possibly being TRBD1 (6 bases). With 5 bases removed from V and 6 bases from J, the gap between germline ends came to 11 bases. This CDR3 is built from 12 residues. Germline-derived CDR1 and CDR2 are SGHAT and FQNNGV. The CDR3 DNA reads as TGTGCCAGCAGCCCCTCAGGGGCCGAGCAGTACTTC. Translating it yields CASSPSGAEQYF.

The rearrangement uses TRBV4-3 and TRBJ2-7; 11 bases fit TRBD2. Per germline, CDR1 LGHNA and CDR2 YSLEER. The CDR3 has 16 amino acids. With 1 base clipped from V and 5 bases from J, the junction kept 7 bases outside the gene matches. The chain's CDR3 is CASSQGVLAGADEQYF. CDR3 nucleotides: TGCGCCAGCAGCCAAGGTGTACTAGCGGGAGCCGACGAGCAGTACTTC.

The genes are TRBV7-9 and TRBJ2-1; no definite D call. Germline V gene lookup returns CDR1 SEHNR and CDR2 FQNEAQ (reference sequence). This CDR3 contains 13 residues. V lost 5 bases, J lost 5 bases, and 10 bases lay in between. The CDR3 sequence is CASSLRADNEQFF. The CDR3 DNA reads as TGTGCCAGCAGCCTCCGGGCCGACAATGAGCAGTTCTTC. Complete variable domain (other parts from reference TRBV7-9 and TRBJ2-1): DTGVSQNPRHKITKRGQNVTFRCDPISEHNRLYWYRQTLGQGPEFLTYFQNEAQLEKSRLLSDRFSAERPKGSFSTLEIQRTEQGDSAMYLCASSLRADNEQFFGPGTRLTVL.

The V and J genes are TRBV6-5 and TRBJ2-5; the D gene is possibly TRBD1 (5 bases). The CDR3 is 14 residues long. The germline V gene has CDR1 MNHEY and CDR2 SVGAGI. The germline V and J ends were trimmed by 0 bases and 4 bases, with 9 bases remaining between them. CDR3 sequence reads: CASSYSPGAETQYF. CDR3 DNA sequence: TGTGCCAGCAGTTACTCACCTGGGGCAGAGACCCAGTACTTC.

V and J are TRBV7-9 and TRBJ1-1, with D unclear. Germline CDR1 and CDR2: SEHNR and FQNEAQ (reference sequence). The V and J ends lost 3 bases and 8 bases respectively, with 7 bases between them. The CDR3 extends over 11 amino acids. CDR3 loop: CASSFRGEAFF. The CDR3 coding sequence is TGTGCCAGCAGCTTTAGAGGGGAAGCTTTCTTT.

The table lists this clonotype with a few counts. The chain recombines TRBV5-1 with TRBJ1-4, with 7 nucleotides matching TRBD1. Germline CDR1 SGHRS, CDR2 YFSETQ. The CDR3 runs to 17 residues. V shed 2 bases, J shed 4 bases, and the junction held 11 bases outside the gene matches. CDR3 DNA: TGCGCCAGCAGCTTACAGCACCGGGACAGTCGTAATGAAAAACTGTTTTTT. Its protein product is CASSLQHRDSRNEKLFF.

Comments on this clonotype: Germline and junction disagree at one end, which may indicate a read error. V is TRBV20-1 and J is TRBJ2-1; 8 bases match TRBD2. This CDR3 is built from 14 residues. CDR1 is DFQATT and CDR2 is SNEGSKA in the germline V gene (reference sequence). CDR3 nucleotide sequence: TGCTGTGCTAGAAGCGGGAGAGGCTACAATGAGCAGTTCTTC. Translation: CCARSGRGYNEQFF.

J is TRBJ2-1 and V is TRBV7-9, with D perhaps TRBD1 or TRBD2 (5 bases each). Germline V gives CDR1 SEHNR, CDR2 FQNEAQ (reference sequence). V dropped 3 bases and J dropped 6 bases, with 18 bases sitting between them. CDR3 size: 16 residues. The chain's CDR3 is CASSLDTRPRGNEQFF. The DNA of the CDR3 is TGTGCCAGCAGCTTGGACACCCGCCCTCGGGGCAATGAGCAGTTCTTC.

Only one count was recorded for this clonotype. The chain has TRBV15 and TRBJ2-7; 9 bases map to TRBD1. The V gene end was trimmed by 4 bases and the J gene end by 0 bases; junction bases not matched to a gene: 10. Germline V gene sequence: CDR1 LNHNV, CDR2 YYDKDF (reference sequence). The CDR3 totals 17 residues. CDR3 DNA sequence: TGTGCCACCAGCAAGGGTACGGGACAGGGCTACTCCTACGAGCAGTACTTC. This sequence encodes CATSKGTGQGYSYEQYF.

This clonotype was detected a few times. The chain is built from TRBV4-3 and TRBJ2-7; the D gene is possibly TRBD2 (6 bases). V dropped 8 bases and J dropped 3 bases, with 14 bases sitting between them. This CDR3 region has 13 residues. Germline-derived CDR1 and CDR2 are LGHNA and YSLEER. This CDR3 is CASPRGRLYEQYF. Written as DNA, the CDR3 is TGCGCCAGCCCTCGGGGGAGGCTCTACGAGCAGTACTTC.

CDR3 nucleotides: TGTGCCAGCAGCCTATTGTGGCGAGTTACCCCTTACGAAGCTGACAATGAGCAGTTCTTC. This gives the protein CASSLLWRVTPYEADNEQFF. V usage is TRBV6-2 or TRBV6-3 and J usage is TRBJ2-1; D uncertain. Germline lookup yields CDR1 MNHEY and CDR2 SVGEGT. The CDR3 length is 20 residues. With 6 bases removed from V and 5 bases from J, the gap between germline ends came to 32 bases.

The J gene is TRBJ1-1, the V gene TRBV18; no firm D call. Germline V lookup: CDR1 KGHSH, CDR2 LQKENI. Deletions cut 5 bases from V and 0 bases from J, with 13 bases between. This CDR3 has 15 amino acids. CDR3 DNA: TGTGCCAGCTCAAGTACAGTTACGATGAACACTGAAGCTTTCTTT. Translation: CASSSTVTMNTEAFF.

This clonotype showed up just once. V and J are TRBV20-1 and TRBJ2-5; 12 nucleotides match TRBD2. Germline CDR1 and CDR2: DFQATT and SNEGSKA (reference sequence). This CDR3 is built from 20 residues. V lost 4 bases to trimming and J lost 2 bases; unmatched junction nucleotides: 20. CDR3 sequence (DNA): TGCAGTGCTATTACTCTTCCGACTAGCGGGAGAATTCAGGGGCAAGAGACCCAGTACTTC. Protein sequence: CSAITLPTSGRIQGQETQYF.